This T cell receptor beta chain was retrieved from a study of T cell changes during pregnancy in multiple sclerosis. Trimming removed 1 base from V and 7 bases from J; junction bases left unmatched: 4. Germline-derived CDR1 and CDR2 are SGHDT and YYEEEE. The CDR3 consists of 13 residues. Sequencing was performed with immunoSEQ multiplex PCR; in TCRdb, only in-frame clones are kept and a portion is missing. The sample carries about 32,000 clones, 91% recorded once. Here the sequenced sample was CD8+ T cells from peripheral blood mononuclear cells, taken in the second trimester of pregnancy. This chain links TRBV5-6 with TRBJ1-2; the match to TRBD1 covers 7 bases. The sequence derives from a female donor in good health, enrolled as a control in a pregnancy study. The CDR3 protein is CASSLSGGSGYTF. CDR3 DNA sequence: TGTGCCAGCAGCTTGTCAGGGGGGTCTGGCTACACCTTC.